This TCR beta chain was captured in a study of Graves' ophthalmopathy and Graves' hyperthyroidism. The study, taken as a whole, reports: A 13-signature model separated ophthalmopathy from stable hyperthyroidism, roughly 86% sensitivity, 75% to 84% specificity.

TCR beta CDR3 regions were amplified from RNA transcripts. First-round RT-PCR employed HTBI primers, with a second-round multiplex PCR after it. TCRdb recomputed calls from the multiplex PCR reads with MiXCR, one row per CDR3 protein. The repertoire holds about 500,000 distinct CDR3 sequences, with under 40% as singletons. This clonotype was seen many times. Its antigen remains unidentified. The CDR3 sequence is 15 residues long. V gave up 5 bases and J gave up 8 bases; unmatched junction bases: 9. This chain joins TRBV12-3 or TRBV12-4 and TRBJ1-4, with TRBD1 matching over 9 bases. Input material: peripheral blood or thyroid tissue (not recorded which). The sequence was collected from an adult man with Graves' hyperthyroidism. CDR3 sequence (DNA): TGTGCCAGCAGTCCTCCGACAGGGGGTCCGGAAAAACTGTTTTTT. It specifies CASSPPTGGPEKLFF.